This T cell receptor (beta chain) stems from a study of cytomegalovirus exposure and HLA in healthy donors (dated by TCRdb to 2017 to 2019). The study in broad terms: In an earlier analysis of approximately 640 of the donors, 276 Gb of sequence data and some 100 million unique TCR beta sequences from 150 million to 200 million T cells were reported. An early release covering just under 650 HLA-typed donors comprised 250 to 350 gigabases of sequencing data and approximately 80 million unique TCR sequences. Of the roughly 390 genotyped donors, 75% to 85% were placed in the genetic ancestry cluster associated with self-reported Caucasian donors. The aim of the study was to test whether cataloging public T cell receptors could identify signatures of past pathogen exposure. The T cell repertoires of under 700 subjects were profiled by immunosequencing and related to cytomegalovirus serostatus. Besides the first cohort of 500 to 700 subjects, a separate validation cohort made up of some 110 different subjects was used. To predict cytomegalovirus infection status, the study combined high-throughput TCR immunosequencing, statistical association of individual TCRs with disease status, and machine learning. A later analysis re-analyzed previously published TCR beta repertoires from roughly 600 donors and added high-resolution HLA genotyping to study TCR occurrence patterns. In the later analysis, no new phenotypic data were used to find candidate immune exposures; instead, reliance was placed on TCR beta sequences and their occurrence across donors. To decide whether each TCR beta V gene segment behaved as functional or pseudogenic, an earlier analysis of some 600 of the donors relied on high-throughput TCR beta sequencing. Donor age, sex, ethnicity and CMV serostatus were compiled together with the repertoire data. A later genetic analysis took genome-wide SNP genotypes for about three fifths of the 666 donors and used that subset as a discovery cohort. Every repertoire in the discovery cohort had been generated on one and the same sequencing platform. HLA typing covered class I and class II loci at four-digit resolution. Typing coverage varied by locus: roughly 629-630 donors for A, B, C, DRB1 and DQB1; more than 500 for DQA1; more than 600 for DPA1; approximately 450 for DPB1. Four to six DR-DQ haplotypes were handled as single units for association and clustering, since linkage in the cohort was strong. Among some 400 genotyped donors of the cohort, an average of approximately 240,000 unique TCR beta nucleotide sequences was sequenced per donor, of which about 19% were non-productive. Findings and caveats that apply to the study as a whole: Because counts were too low, roughly 16 rarely observed V segments, including chromosome 9 orphons, were excluded from the earlier analysis of 587 of the donors. The sequencing pipeline was judged likely to have produced a cluster of highly shared sequence variants as a technical artifact. Assigning TCR associations to individual alleles was difficult when HLA alleles, especially DR and DQ, strongly co-occurred. It was suggested by the authors that the approach could potentially be generalized to other disease states and immunological phenotypes. Some IMGT-functional V segments, including TRBV6-2 and TRBV6-3, could not be distinguished by the 87-base-pair reads and were therefore excluded. An association between a missense DCLRE1C variant and V-gene and J-gene trimming of TCR beta chains was found in a later genetic analysis and replicated in an independent cohort. Linkage disequilibrium might explain the correlated functional status among segregating V segments, but an unknown experimental factor could not be ruled out. A further reported finding was that TCR beta sequences accurately predicted the HLA-A and HLA-B alleles for most subjects in the first cohort. Specific HLA alleles were associated with about 17,000 TCR beta sequences at a false discovery rate of 0.05 in a later analysis. A later analysis found that HLA-associated TCR beta chains were more clonally expanded and had lower generation probabilities than equally common non-associated chains. In a later genetic analysis, fewer N-insertions in productive TCRs were reported among donors in an Asian-associated ancestry cluster than the roughly 700-donor mean. The study listed 164 TCR beta chains as associated with cytomegalovirus. Sequencing depth was assumed to be roughly uniform across donors in the presence/absence analyses, though that assumption may not hold. Because some donors lacked HLA typing at each locus, the association tests relied only on the typed subset. Across donors, most TCR sequences were observed very rarely, whereas some public TCRs were present in many individuals. CMV serostatus was the only immune exposure information available for the cohort. A few of the identified cytomegalovirus-associated TCR beta chains were confirmed in vitro to be specific for cytomegalovirus antigens. This cohort had only TCR beta chains sequenced, and the lack of alpha or paired-chain data limited which features could be detected. In an earlier analysis of some 640 of the donors, most TCR beta V segments were observed in productive rearrangements about 90% or about 30% of the time, broadly matching IMGT annotations. In a later analysis, the rate of TCR association differed among HLA loci, with DRB1 alleles having the most associated TCRs and HLA-C alleles having the fewest. A later analysis reported that several top co-occurrence clusters appeared linked to parvovirus B19, influenza, CMV and Epstein-Barr virus. A later analysis found that most CMV-associated TCR beta chains appeared HLA-restricted, with HLA associations seemingly driven largely by CMV exposure. The classifier was reported to diagnose cytomegalovirus status with high specificity and sensitivity in both the original cohort and the validation cohort.

The cohort consisted of hundreds of healthy bone marrow donors. All cohort members were sampled while nominally healthy, although unrecorded immune exposures were likely present. The donor tested CMV seropositive and was one of the 289 seropositive cohort members. A peripheral blood sample was provided by each donor, and peripheral blood mononuclear cells were used for TCR beta sequencing. Genomic DNA was extracted from the blood cell samples with the Qiagen DNeasy Blood Extraction Kit. Concerning this clone: Its antigen is currently not known. Base-call qualities are not available, and no considerably larger clone is one nucleotide away.

The library was generated by the immunoSEQ multiplex PCR assay. For the multiplex PCR, a mixture combining 60 forward primers for TCR Vbeta segments and 13 reverse primers for TCR Jbeta segments was used. The CDR3 region of rearranged TCR beta genes was amplified from genomic DNA with a multiplex PCR assay. The amplified TCR beta libraries were sequenced on the Illumina HiSeq System as 87-base-pair reads. The authors' analysis ran thus. A later analysis counted tens of millions of unique TCR beta chains across the 550 to 800 repertoires, and 10 million to 11 million of these chains were shared by at least two donors. To remove PCR and sequencing errors, raw reads were error-corrected and collapsed into unique sequences using a nearest-neighbor algorithm that merged closely related sequences. To assign V, D and J gene segments, CDR3 sequences were aligned to IMGT reference sequences. Each retained sequence needed at least a six-nucleotide match to both a V gene segment and a J gene segment. A rearrangement was called productive if the CDR3 had no stop codons and remained in frame with V and J, and every other rearrangement was called non-productive. CDR3 was defined according to IMGT convention as the region running from the second conserved V-encoded cysteine to the conserved J-encoded phenylalanine. Sequences without an unambiguous match to a single V gene segment were excluded from the earlier analysis of a few hundred of the donors. In an earlier analysis of approximately 560 of the donors, a V segment was called functional when productive rearrangements were above 56.7%, and segregating when the standard deviation between donors exceeded 5%. To diagnose cytomegalovirus status from the catalog of TCR beta chain sequences, a statistical classification framework was built. In a later analysis, TCR nucleotide sequences were compared against IMGT/GENE-DB human TR gene sequences so that V and J genes could be assigned. Using the TCRdist pipeline, a later analysis assigned CDR3 sequences along with most-parsimonious VDJ recombination scenarios. In a later analysis, every TCR beta chain was defined by the combination of its CDR3 amino acid sequence and its V-gene family, and reads without a unique V-gene family were dropped. To address suspected cross-contamination and a sequencing artifact, a later analysis removed around 600 highly shared, low-generation-probability nucleotide sequences. In a later analysis, a clonal expansion index was calculated for each public chain from normalized within-repertoire ranks of inferred template counts. A later analysis computed generation probabilities with a VDJ recombination model fitted to out-of-frame rearrangements, and checked the results against IGoR. A later analysis scored TCR-TCR, TCR-HLA and TCR-CMV co-occurrence with hypergeometric tests, applying a repertoire-size bias correction to TCR pairs. To estimate false discovery rates, a later analysis permuted the HLA or CMV assignments 20 times. In a later analysis, co-occurring TCRs were grouped using DBSCAN, with TCRdist sequence similarity added in when clustering inside HLA-allele-positive subsets. Co-occurrence clustering excluded repertoires with fewer than 30,000 or more than 120,000 public chains, plus five with anomalous nucleotide sharing. Entries here come from immuneACCESS through TCRdb and include only in-frame sequences with V and J called. Some clones fail to appear in such tables; in the studies checked, an unresolved V gene covers under half of the shortfall, and the cause of the remainder is unknown. That table furnishes V, J and clone size, whereas the DNA furnished D and trimming. The sample records fewer than 250,000 clones, over 80% of which are singletons. The ten most abundant clones make up nearly 6% of the sample.

Relative to germline, V is 1 base shorter and J is 4 bases shorter, with 8 bases between their ends. Measured from the cysteine to the valine, the CDR3 is 13 residues long. Only CDR3 DNA remains: 39 bases, in frame from the first base. CDR1 and CDR2 are read off the germline V gene as SGHVS and FNYEAQ. The sample consisted of PBMCs. The chain couples TRBV7-6 to TRBJ2-7; the D region possibly corresponds to TRBD1 (6 bases align). The source is a man aged 40-49 years in good health and CMV-seropositive. This receptor carries the CDR3 CASSLDQGYEQYV. The DNA sequence is as follows: TGTGCCAGCAGCTTAGACCAGGGGTACGAGCAGTACGTC.